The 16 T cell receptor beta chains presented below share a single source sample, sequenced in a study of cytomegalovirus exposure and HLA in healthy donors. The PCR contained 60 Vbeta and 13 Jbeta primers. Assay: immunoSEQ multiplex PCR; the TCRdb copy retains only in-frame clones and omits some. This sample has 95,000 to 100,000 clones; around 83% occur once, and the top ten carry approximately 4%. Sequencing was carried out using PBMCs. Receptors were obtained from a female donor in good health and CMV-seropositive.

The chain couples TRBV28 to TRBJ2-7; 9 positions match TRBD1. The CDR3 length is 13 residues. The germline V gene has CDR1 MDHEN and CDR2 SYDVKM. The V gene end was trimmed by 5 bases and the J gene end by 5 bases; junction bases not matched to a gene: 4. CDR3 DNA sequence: TGTGCCAGCAGTACAGGGGGCTCGCACGAGCAGTACTTC. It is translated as CASSTGGSHEQYF.

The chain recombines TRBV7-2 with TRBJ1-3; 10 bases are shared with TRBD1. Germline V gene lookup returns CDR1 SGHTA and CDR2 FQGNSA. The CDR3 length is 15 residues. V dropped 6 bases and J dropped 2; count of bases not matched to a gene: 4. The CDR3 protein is CASRSGTGAGNTIYF. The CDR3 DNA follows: TGTGCCAGCAGATCCGGGACAGGGGCTGGAAACACCATATATTTT.

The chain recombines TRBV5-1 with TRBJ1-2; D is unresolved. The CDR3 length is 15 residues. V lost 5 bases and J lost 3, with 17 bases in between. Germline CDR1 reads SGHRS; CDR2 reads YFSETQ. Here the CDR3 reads CASRRNDGDYYGYTF. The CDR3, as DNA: TGCGCCAGCAGACGAAATGACGGGGATTACTATGGCTACACCTTC.

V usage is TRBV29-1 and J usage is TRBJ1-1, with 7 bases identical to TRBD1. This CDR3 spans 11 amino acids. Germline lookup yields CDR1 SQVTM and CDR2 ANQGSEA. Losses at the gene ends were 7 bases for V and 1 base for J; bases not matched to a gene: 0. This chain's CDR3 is CSDRGNTEAFF. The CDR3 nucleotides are TGCAGCGACAGGGGGAACACTGAAGCTTTCTTT.

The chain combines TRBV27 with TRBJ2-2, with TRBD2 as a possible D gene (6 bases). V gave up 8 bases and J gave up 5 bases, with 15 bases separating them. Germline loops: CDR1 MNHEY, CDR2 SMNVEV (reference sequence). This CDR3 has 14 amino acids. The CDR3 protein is CASSEWGGTGELFF. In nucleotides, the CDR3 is TGTGCCAGCTCCGAGTGGGGAGGAACCGGGGAGCTGTTTTTT.

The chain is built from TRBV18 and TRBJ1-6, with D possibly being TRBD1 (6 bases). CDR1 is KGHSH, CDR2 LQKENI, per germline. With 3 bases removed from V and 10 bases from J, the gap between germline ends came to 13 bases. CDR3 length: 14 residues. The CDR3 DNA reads TGTGCCAGCTCACCCCGACAGGAAGGCTCACCCCTCCACTTT. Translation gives CASSPRQEGSPLHF.

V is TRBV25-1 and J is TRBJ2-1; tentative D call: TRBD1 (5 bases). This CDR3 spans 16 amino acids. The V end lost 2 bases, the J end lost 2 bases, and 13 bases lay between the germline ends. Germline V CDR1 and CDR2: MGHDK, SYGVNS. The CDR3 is CASSEPIRGPYNEQFF. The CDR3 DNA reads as TGTGCCAGCAGTGAACCTATTAGGGGTCCCTACAATGAGCAGTTCTTC.

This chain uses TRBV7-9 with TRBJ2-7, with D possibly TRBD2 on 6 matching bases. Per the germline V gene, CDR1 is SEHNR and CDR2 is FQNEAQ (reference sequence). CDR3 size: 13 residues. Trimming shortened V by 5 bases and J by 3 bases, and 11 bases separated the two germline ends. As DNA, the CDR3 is TGTGCCAGCAGCCCCGGGACTTACTACGAGCAGTACTTC. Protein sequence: CASSPGTYYEQYF.

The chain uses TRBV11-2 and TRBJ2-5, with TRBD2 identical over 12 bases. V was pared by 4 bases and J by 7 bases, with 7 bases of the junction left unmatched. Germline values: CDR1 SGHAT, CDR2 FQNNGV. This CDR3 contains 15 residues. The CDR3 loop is CASSSRLAGGTTQYF. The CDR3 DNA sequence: TGTGCCAGCAGCTCTCGGCTAGCGGGGGGGACGACCCAGTACTTC.

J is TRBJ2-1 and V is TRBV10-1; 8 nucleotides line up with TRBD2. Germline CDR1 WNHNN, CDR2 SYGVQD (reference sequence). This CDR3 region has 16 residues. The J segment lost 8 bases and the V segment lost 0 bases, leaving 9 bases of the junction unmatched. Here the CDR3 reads CASSESYRLANYEQFF. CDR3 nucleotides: TGCGCCAGCAGTGAGTCGTATAGACTAGCGAATTATGAGCAGTTCTTC.

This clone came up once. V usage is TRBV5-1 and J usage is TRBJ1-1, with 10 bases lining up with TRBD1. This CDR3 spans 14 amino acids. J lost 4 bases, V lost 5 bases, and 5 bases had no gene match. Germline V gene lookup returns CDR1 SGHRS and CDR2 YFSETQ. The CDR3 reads CASSLTGGGTEAFF. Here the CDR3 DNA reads TGCGCCAGCAGTTTGACAGGGGGCGGCACTGAAGCTTTCTTT. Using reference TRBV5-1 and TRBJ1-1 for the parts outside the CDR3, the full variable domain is KAGVTQTPRYLIKTRGQQVTLSCSPISGHRSVSWYQQTPGQGLQFLFEYFSETQRNKGNFPGRFSGRQFSNSRSEMNVSTLELGDSALYLCASSLTGGGTEAFFGQGTRLTVV.

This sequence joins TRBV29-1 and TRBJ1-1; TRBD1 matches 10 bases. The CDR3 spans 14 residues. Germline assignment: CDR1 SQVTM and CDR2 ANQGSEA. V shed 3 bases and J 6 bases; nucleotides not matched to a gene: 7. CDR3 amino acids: CSVEGTGEISEAFF. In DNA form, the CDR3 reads TGCAGCGTTGAGGGGACAGGGGAAATTTCTGAAGCTTTCTTT.

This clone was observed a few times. The CDR3 spells CASSGRRTGTVYTEAFF. The DNA for the CDR3 is TGTGCCAGCAGTGGCCGCCGTACAGGTACGGTGTACACTGAAGCTTTCTTT. The V and J genes are TRBV27 and TRBJ1-1; a weak D match, TRBD1 (5 bases). Per germline, CDR1 MNHEY and CDR2 SMNVEV (reference sequence). The CDR3 is 17 residues long. V gave up 5 bases and J gave up 3 bases, with 22 bases separating them.

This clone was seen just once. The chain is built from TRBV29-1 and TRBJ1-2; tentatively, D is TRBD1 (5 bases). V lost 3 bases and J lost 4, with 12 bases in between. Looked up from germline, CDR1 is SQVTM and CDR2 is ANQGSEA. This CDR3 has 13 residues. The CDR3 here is CSVDPGLRYGYTF. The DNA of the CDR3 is TGCAGCGTTGACCCGGGACTGCGCTATGGCTACACCTTC.

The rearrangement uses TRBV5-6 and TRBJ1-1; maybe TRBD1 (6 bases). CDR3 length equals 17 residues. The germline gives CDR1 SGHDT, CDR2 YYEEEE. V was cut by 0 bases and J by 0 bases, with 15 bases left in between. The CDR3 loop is CASSLDRERFMNTEAFF. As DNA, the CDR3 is TGTGCCAGCAGCTTGGACAGGGAAAGGTTTATGAACACTGAAGCTTTCTTT.

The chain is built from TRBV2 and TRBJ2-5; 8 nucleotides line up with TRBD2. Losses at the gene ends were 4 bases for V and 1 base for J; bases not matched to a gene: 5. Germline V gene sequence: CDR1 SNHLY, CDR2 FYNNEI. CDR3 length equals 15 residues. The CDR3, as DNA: TGTGCCAGCAGTGTTGGGAGCGGGGGCCAAGAGACCCAGTACTTC. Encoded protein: CASSVGSGGQETQYF.